This T cell receptor beta chain was retrieved from a study of blood T cells in healthy people across ages. Isolation yielded PBMCs, at least 7 million per sample, in every case. V was clipped by 1 base and J by 8 bases, with 13 bases between them. CDR1 and CDR2 from the germline V gene are LGHNA and YNFKEQ. The CDR3 spans 14 residues. Findings and limits, study-wide: Estimates of total diversity, which came from one million sequenced T cells, were considered to be underestimates. Since the PBMCs were unsorted, naive and antigen-experienced cells could not be conclusively compared.

Alongside a J-beta primer mix, a sample-barcoded 5' primer served in a second PCR lasting about 7 to 11 cycles. Each CDR3 protein is one row after TCRdb ran MiXCR on the 5' RACE reads. The table shows around 1,100,000 distinct CDR3 sequences, with less than 45% occurring only once. For this clonotype: Its target is unknown.

This clonotype was sampled from a man aged 18 to 30 in good health. This sequence joins TRBV4-2 and TRBJ2-3; D is perhaps TRBD1 or TRBD2 (5 bases each). Sequencing input: blood. CDR3 in DNA: TGTGCCAGCAGCCAAGGAGAGGGGTCGGGTACGCAGTATTTT. Its protein product is CASSQGEGSGTQYF.